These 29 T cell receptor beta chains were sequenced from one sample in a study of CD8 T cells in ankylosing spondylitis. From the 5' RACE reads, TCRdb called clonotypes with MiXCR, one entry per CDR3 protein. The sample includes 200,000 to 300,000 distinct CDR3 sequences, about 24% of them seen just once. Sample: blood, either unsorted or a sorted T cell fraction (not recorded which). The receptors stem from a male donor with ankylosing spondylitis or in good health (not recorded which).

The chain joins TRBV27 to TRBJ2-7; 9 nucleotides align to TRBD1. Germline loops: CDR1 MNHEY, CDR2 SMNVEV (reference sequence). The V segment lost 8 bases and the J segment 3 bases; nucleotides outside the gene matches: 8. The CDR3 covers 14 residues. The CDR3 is CASSAGTGFYEQYF. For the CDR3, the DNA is TGTGCCAGCTCAGCGGGGACAGGGTTCTACGAGCAGTACTTC.

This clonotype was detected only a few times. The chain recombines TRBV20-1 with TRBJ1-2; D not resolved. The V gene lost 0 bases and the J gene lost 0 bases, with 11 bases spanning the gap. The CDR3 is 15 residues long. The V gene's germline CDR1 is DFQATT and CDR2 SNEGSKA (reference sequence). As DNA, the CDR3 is TGCAGTGCTAGAGATCAGCGAAAACCTAACTATGGCTACACCTTC. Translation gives CSARDQRKPNYGYTF.

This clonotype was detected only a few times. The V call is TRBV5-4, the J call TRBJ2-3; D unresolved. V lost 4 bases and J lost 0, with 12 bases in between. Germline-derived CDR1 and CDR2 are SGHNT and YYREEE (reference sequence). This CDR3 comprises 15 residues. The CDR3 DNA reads TGTGCCAGCAGCCTTGGTGGAGTGAGCACAGATACGCAGTATTTT. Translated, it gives CASSLGGVSTDTQYF.

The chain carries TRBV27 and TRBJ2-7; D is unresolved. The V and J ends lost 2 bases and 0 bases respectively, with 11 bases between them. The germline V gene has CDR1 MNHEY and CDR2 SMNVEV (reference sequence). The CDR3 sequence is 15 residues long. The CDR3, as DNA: TGTGCCAGCAGTTTACTTCCGCAGAACTCCTACGAGCAGTACTTC. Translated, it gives CASSLLPQNSYEQYF.

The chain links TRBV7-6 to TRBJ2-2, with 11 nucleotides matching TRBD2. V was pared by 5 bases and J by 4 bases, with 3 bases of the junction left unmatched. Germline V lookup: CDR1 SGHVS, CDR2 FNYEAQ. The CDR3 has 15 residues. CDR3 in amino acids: CASSPGTSGTGELFF. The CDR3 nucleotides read TGTGCCAGCAGCCCCGGGACTAGCGGCACCGGGGAGCTGTTTTTT.

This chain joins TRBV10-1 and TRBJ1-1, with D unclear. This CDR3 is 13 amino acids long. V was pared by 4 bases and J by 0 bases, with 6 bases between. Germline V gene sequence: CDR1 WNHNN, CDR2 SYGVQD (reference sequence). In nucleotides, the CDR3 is TGCGCCAGCAGTGTGCAATTGAACACTGAAGCTTTCTTT. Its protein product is CASSVQLNTEAFF.

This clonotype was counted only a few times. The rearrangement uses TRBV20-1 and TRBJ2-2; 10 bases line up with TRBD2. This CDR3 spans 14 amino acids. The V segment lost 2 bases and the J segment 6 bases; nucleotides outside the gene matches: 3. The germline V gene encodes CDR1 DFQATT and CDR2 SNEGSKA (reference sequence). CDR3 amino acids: CSARPGLASGELFF. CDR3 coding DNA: TGCAGTGCTAGACCGGGACTAGCGTCCGGGGAGCTGTTTTTT.

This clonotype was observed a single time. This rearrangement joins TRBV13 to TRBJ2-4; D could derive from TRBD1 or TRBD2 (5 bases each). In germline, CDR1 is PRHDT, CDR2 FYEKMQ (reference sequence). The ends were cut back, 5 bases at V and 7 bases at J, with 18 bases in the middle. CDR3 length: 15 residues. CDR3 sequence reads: CASSAGDRSGNIQYF. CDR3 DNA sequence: TGTGCCAGCAGCGCCGGGGACCGTTCAGGGAACATTCAGTACTTC.

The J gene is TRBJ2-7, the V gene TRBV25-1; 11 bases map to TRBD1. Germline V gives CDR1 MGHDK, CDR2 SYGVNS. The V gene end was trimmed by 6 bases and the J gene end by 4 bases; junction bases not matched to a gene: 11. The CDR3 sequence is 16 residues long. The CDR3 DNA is TGTGCCAGCAGCCCTTCTCCGGGACAGGGGGGATACGAGCAGTACTTC. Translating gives CASSPSPGQGGYEQYF.

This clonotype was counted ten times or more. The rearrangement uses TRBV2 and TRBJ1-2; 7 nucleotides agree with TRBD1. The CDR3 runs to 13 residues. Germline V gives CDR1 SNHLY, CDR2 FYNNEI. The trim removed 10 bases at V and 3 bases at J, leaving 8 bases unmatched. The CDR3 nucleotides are TGTGCCATTTCGAGGGGGCAAGACTATGGCTACACCTTC. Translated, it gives CAISRGQDYGYTF. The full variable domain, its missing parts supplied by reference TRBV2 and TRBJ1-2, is EPEVTQTPSHQVTQMGQEVILRCVPISNHLYFYWYRQILGQKVEFLVSFYNNEISEKSEIFDDQFSVERPDGSNFTLKIRSTKLEDSAMYFCAISRGQDYGYTFGSGTRLTVV.

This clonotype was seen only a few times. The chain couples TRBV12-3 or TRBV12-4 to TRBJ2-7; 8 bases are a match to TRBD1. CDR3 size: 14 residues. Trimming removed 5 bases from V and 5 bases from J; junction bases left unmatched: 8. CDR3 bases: TGTGCCAGCAGTCCGCAGGGGGCGCTGGACGAGCAGTACTTC. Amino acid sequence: CASSPQGALDEQYF.

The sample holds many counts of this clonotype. The CDR3 DNA follows: TGTGCCAGCAGCGCCCGGGGGCGGGGGGAAACGAACTACAATGAGCAGTTCTTC. This codes for CASSARGRGETNYNEQFF. This chain links TRBV11-2 with TRBJ2-1; the match to TRBD2 covers 8 bases. The CDR3 totals 18 residues. The germline V gene has CDR1 SGHAT and CDR2 FQNNGV. Germline trimming cut 5 bases from V and 3 bases from J; bases unmatched to any gene: 15.

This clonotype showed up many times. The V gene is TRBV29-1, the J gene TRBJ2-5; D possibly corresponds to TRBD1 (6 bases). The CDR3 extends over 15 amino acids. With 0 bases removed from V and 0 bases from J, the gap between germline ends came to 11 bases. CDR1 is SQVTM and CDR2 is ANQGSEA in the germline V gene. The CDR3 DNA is TGCAGCGTTGAAGATGTGGGGGCCCACCAAGAGACCCAGTACTTC. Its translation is CSVEDVGAHQETQYF.

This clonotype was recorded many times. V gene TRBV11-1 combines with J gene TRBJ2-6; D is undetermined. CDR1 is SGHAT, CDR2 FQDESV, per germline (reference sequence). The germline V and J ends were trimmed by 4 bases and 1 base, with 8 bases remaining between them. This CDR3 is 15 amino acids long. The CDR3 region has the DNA TGTGCCAGCAGCTCCAGTCTATCTGGGGCCAACGTCCTGACTTTC. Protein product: CASSSSLSGANVLTF.

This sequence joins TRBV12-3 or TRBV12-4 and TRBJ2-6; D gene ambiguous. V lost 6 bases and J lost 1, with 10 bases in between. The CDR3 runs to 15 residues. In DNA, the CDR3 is TGTGCCAGCAGCCTGGACGGGTCTGGGGCCAACGTCCTGACTTTC. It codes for CASSLDGSGANVLTF.

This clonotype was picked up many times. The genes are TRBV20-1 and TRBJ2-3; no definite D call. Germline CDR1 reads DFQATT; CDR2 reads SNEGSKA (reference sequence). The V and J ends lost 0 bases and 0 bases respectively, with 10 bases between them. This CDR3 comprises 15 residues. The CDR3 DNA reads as TGCAGTGCTAGAGATTCGGCAAGAAGCACAGATACGCAGTATTTT. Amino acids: CSARDSARSTDTQYF.

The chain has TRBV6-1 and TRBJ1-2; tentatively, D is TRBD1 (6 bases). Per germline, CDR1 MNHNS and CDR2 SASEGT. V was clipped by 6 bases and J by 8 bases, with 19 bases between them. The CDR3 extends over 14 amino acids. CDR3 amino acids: CASRRTTGPGGYTF. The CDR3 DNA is TGTGCCAGCAGGAGAACAACAGGGCCGGGGGGCTACACCTTC.

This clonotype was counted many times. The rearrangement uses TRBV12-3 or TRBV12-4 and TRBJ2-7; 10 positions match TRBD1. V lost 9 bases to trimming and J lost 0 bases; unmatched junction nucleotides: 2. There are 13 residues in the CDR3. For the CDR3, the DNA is TGTGCCAGTGGACAGGGGGGCTCCTACGAGCAGTACTTC. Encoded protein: CASGQGGSYEQYF.

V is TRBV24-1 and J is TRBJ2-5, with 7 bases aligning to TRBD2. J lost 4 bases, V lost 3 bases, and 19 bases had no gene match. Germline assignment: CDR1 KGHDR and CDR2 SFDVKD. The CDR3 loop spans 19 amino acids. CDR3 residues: CATSDAQAGSRFPPETQYF. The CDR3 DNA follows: TGTGCCACCAGTGATGCACAAGCGGGGTCCCGATTCCCCCCAGAGACCCAGTACTTC.

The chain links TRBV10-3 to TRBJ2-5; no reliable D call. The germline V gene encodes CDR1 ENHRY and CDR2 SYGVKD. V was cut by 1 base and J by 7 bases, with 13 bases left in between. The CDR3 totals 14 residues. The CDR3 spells CAISELAGEGTQYF. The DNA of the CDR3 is TGTGCCATCAGTGAGTTGGCAGGAGAAGGGACCCAGTACTTC.

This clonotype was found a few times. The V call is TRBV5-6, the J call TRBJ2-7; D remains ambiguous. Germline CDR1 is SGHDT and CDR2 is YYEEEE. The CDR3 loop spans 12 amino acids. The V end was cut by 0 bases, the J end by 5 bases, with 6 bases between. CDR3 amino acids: CASSLVSNEQYF. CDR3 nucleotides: TGTGCCAGCAGCTTGGTTTCGAACGAGCAGTACTTC.

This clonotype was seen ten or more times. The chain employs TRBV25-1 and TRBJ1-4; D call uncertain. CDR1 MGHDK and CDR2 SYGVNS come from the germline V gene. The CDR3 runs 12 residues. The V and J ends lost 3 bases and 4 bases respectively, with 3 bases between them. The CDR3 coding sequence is TGTGCCAGCAGTGACTTTAATGAAAAACTGTTTTTT. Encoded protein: CASSDFNEKLFF. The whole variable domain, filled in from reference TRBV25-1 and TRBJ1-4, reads EADIYQTPRYLVIGTGKKITLECSQTMGHDKMYWYQQDPGMELHLIHYSYGVNSTEKGDLSSESTVSRIRTEHFPLTLESARPSHTSQYLCASSDFNEKLFFGSGTQLSVL.

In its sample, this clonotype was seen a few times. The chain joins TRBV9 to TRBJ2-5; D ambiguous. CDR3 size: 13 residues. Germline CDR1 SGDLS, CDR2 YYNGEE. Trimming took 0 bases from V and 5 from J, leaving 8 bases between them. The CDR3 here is CASSVVLGETQYF. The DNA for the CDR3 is TGTGCCAGCAGCGTAGTTCTGGGGGAGACCCAGTACTTC.

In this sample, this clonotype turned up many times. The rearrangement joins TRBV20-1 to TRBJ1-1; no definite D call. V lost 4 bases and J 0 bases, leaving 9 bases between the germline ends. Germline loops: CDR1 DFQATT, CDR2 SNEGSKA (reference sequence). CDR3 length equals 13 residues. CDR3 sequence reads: CSATLQVNTEAFF. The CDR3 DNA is TGCAGTGCTACCTTGCAGGTGAACACTGAAGCTTTCTTT.

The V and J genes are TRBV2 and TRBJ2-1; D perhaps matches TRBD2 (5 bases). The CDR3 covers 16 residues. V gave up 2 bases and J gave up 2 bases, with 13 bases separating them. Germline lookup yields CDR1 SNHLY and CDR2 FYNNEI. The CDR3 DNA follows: TGTGCCAGCAGTGAAAGTTCGGGGAATACCTACAATGAGCAGTTCTTC. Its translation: CASSESSGNTYNEQFF.

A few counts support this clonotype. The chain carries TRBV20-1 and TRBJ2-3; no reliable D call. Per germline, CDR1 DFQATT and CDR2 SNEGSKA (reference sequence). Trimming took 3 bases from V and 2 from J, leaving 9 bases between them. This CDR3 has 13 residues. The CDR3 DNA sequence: TGCAGTGCTAGGGGTAGTCCCACAGATACGCAGTATTTT. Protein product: CSARGSPTDTQYF.

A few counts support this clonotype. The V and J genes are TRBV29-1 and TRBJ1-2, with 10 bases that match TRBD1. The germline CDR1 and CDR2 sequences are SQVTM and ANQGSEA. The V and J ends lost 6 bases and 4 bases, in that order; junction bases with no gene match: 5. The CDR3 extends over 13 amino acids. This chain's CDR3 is CSVGTGEFYGYTF. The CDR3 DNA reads TGCAGCGTCGGGACAGGGGAGTTCTATGGCTACACCTTC.

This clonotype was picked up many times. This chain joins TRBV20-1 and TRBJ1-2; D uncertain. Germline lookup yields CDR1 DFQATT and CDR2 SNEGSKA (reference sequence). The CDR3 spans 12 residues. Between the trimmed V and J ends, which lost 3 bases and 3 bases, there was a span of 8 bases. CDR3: CSASSSYYGYTF. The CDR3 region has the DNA TGCAGTGCTAGCTCCTCATACTATGGCTACACCTTC.

The CDR3 DNA is TGCGCCAGCAGCCCTGGACTAGCGGGGGCGCGGGAGACCCAGTACTTC. As protein: CASSPGLAGARETQYF. J is TRBJ2-5 and V is TRBV5-1; 13 bases line up with TRBD2. The germline V gene encodes CDR1 SGHRS and CDR2 YFSETQ. V was pared by 4 bases and J by 5 bases, with 8 bases of the junction left unmatched. This CDR3 has 16 amino acids.